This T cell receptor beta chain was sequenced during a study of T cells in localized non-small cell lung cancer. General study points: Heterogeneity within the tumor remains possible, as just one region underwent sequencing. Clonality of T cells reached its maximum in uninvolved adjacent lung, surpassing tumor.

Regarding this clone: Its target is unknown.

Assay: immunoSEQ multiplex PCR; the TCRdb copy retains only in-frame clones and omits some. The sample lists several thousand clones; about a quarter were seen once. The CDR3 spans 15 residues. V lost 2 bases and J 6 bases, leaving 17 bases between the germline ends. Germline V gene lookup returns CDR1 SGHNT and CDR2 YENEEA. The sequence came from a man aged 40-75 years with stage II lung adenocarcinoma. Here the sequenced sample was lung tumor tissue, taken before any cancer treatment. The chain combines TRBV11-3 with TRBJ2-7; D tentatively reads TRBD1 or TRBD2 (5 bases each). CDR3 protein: CASSLYGEKGREQYV. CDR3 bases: TGTGCCAGCAGCTTATATGGGGAAAAGGGACGCGAGCAGTACGTC.